This TCR beta chain was recovered during a study of blood T cell repertoires in COVID-19. Study details: Italy, Spain and the United States were the sources of the convalescent and acute COVID-19 samples. From T cells, B-cell-depleted T cells, or PBMCs came the material, which was cDNA or gDNA.

The CDR3 has 16 residues. V lost 8 bases to trimming and J lost 4 bases, with 23 bases between them. Germline-derived CDR1 and CDR2 are MNHEY and SMNVEV (reference sequence). In the original workflow: Reference gene primer amplification in the assay estimated nucleated cell counts. Sequencing was performed with immunoSEQ multiplex PCR; in TCRdb, only in-frame clones are kept and a portion is missing. V and J calls and clone size are given by that table; D and trimming were obtained from the DNA. Among 76,000 or so clones listed, under 95% were seen once. The chain carries TRBV27 and TRBJ1-2; possibly TRBD1 for D (5 bases). This sequence was found in a human donor in a cohort sampled during active COVID-19. Material for sequencing was peripheral blood. The CDR3 DNA follows: TGTGCCAGCTCCCACGGGTTCGGGGGGAATGGCTATGGCTACACCTTC. Translated: CASSHGFGGNGYGYTF.